This passage covers 9 T cell receptor beta chains from one sample sequenced in a study of blood T cell repertoires in COVID-19 (dated by TCRdb to 2018 to 2021). The method was the immunoSEQ multiplex PCR assay. TCRdb re-hosts the immuneACCESS table, in-frame sequences only. Its copies lack some clones; in the studies checked, an unresolved V gene accounts for under half of them, and the cause for the rest is not known. The sample table lists a few hundred thousand clones, 82% of them with a count of one. About 5% of the sample comes from the top ten. The sample was PBMCs or T cells enriched from blood (not recorded which). The origin of the receptors is a man aged 35 to 55 who had been exposed to COVID-19.

This chain uses TRBV6-5 with TRBJ1-2; D is undetermined. The germline CDR1 and CDR2 sequences are MNHEY and SVGAGI. The CDR3 has 11 residues. V was cut by 4 bases and J by 8 bases, with 8 bases left in between. The CDR3 reads CASSSTGGYTF. CDR3 sequence (DNA): TGTGCCAGCAGTTCCACGGGAGGCTACACCTTC.

This chain connects TRBV19 to TRBJ1-1; 9 bases are a match to TRBD1. After removal of 5 bases from V and 3 bases from J, the junction contained 4 bases not matched to a gene. The CDR3 is 14 amino acids. CDR1 is LNHDA and CDR2 is SQIVND in the germline V gene (reference sequence). The CDR3 sequence: CASSLQGADTEAFF. For the CDR3, the DNA is TGTGCCAGTAGTTTACAGGGGGCGGACACTGAAGCTTTCTTT.

V and J are TRBV9 and TRBJ2-7; 12 positions agree with TRBD1. This CDR3 has 16 amino acids. With 0 bases clipped from V and 3 bases from J, the junction kept 4 bases outside the gene matches. The germline gives CDR1 SGDLS, CDR2 YYNGEE. Here the CDR3 DNA reads TGTGCCAGCAGCGTAGGGGGACAGGGGGCCTACTACGAGCAGTACTTC. Its protein is CASSVGGQGAYYEQYF. Using reference TRBV9 and TRBJ2-7 for the parts outside the CDR3, the full variable domain is DSGVTQTPKHLITATGQRVTLRCSPRSGDLSVYWYQQSLDQGLQFLIQYYNGEERAKGNILERFSAQQFPDLHSELNLSSLELGDSALYFCASSVGGQGAYYEQYFGPGTRLTVT.

The chain's CDR3 is CASSFGTGRPEQFF. CDR3 nucleotide sequence: TGTGCCAGCAGTTTCGGGACAGGGAGACCTGAGCAGTTCTTC. The gene calls are TRBV27 and TRBJ2-1, with 9 positions matching TRBD1. The germline CDR1 and CDR2 sequences are MNHEY and SMNVEV (reference sequence). J gave up 9 bases and V 3 bases, and 6 bases lay outside the gene matches. The CDR3 has 14 amino acids.

The V call is TRBV10-1, the J call TRBJ2-5; tentative D call: TRBD1 (6 bases). The CDR3 length is 13 residues. The V end lost 6 bases, the J end lost 1 base, and 9 bases lay between the germline ends. In germline, CDR1 is WNHNN, CDR2 SYGVQD (reference sequence). The CDR3 spells CASSRDTQETQYF. The CDR3 nucleotides are TGCGCCAGCAGCCGGGACACCCAAGAGACCCAGTACTTC.

This chain uses TRBV6-5 with TRBJ2-3; D not certain. This CDR3 is 16 amino acids long. V was clipped by 4 bases and J by 1 base, with 15 bases between them. Germline CDR1 reads MNHEY; CDR2 reads SVGAGI. CDR3 coding DNA: TGTGCCAGCAGTTCCACAGCACAAAGAGGCACAGATACGCAGTATTTT. This codes for CASSSTAQRGTDTQYF.

As to this clone: In the same sample, other DNA sequences code for this CDR3. CDR3 nucleotide sequence: TGTGCCAGCAGAGGAGGGACTTACAATGAGCAGTTCTTC. Its translation is CASRGGTYNEQFF. The gene calls are TRBV7-3 and TRBJ2-1; tentative D call: TRBD2 (6 bases). CDR1 and CDR2 from the germline V gene are SGHTA and FQGTGA. The V and J ends lost 6 bases and 4 bases respectively, with 10 bases between them. The CDR3 consists of 13 residues. Supplemented by reference TRBV7-3 and TRBJ2-1, the full variable domain reads GAGVSQTPSNKVTEKGKYVELRCDPISGHTALYWYRQSLGQGPEFLIYFQGTGAADDSGLPNDRFFAVRPEGSVSTLKIQRTERGDSAVYLCASRGGTYNEQFFGPGTRLTVL.

The chain links TRBV27 to TRBJ1-2; TRBD1 might be the D (6 bases). The V end was cut by 6 bases, the J end by 5 bases, with 13 bases between. There are 13 residues in the CDR3. The germline V gene has CDR1 MNHEY and CDR2 SMNVEV (reference sequence). In DNA, the CDR3 is TGTGCCAGCAGCCACAAGGGGGGGTATGGCTACACCTTC. Its translation: CASSHKGGYGYTF.

This clone occurred once. The J gene is TRBJ2-1, the V gene TRBV5-4; a weak D match, TRBD1 (6 bases). Trimming removed 2 bases from V and 8 bases from J, with 11 bases in between. This CDR3 region has 13 residues. The germline CDR1 and CDR2 sequences are SGHNT and YYREEE (reference sequence). The CDR3 nucleotides read TGTGCCAGCAGCTTTGGCAGGGGATATGAGCAGTTCTTC. The encoded protein is CASSFGRGYEQFF.